This passage covers 10 T cell receptor beta chains from one sample sequenced in a study of T cells of healthy individuals. MiXCR, run by TCRdb on the 5' RACE reads, gives a single entry per CDR3 protein. The sample records about 53,000 distinct CDR3 sequences, roughly 14% being singletons. The source is a human donor in good health.

The V and J genes are TRBV20-1 and TRBJ2-3; 7 positions match TRBD2. This CDR3 comprises 13 residues. Germline CDR1 reads DFQATT; CDR2 reads SNEGSKA (reference sequence). J was trimmed by 1 base and V by 5 bases; bases with no gene match: 3. This chain's CDR3 is CSAPLAGTDTQYF. CDR3 DNA: TGCAGTGCTCCGCTAGCGGGCACAGATACGCAGTATTTT.

This clonotype has only a few counts. The rearrangement uses TRBV7-2 and TRBJ1-3, with TRBD1 matching over 7 bases. The V gene's germline CDR1 is SGHTA and CDR2 FQGNSA. Trimming took 5 bases from V and 2 from J; bases not matched to a gene: 12. This CDR3 comprises 17 residues. DNA for the CDR3: TGTGCCAGCAGCCTGCAGGCGACAGGGAGTACTGGAAACACCATATATTTT. This translates into CASSLQATGSTGNTIYF.

This clonotype was detected only once. The CDR3, as DNA: TGCAGTGCTAGAGAAGGAGGGACTGAAGCTTTCTTT. Translating gives CSAREGGTEAFF. J is TRBJ1-1 and V is TRBV20-1; no firm D call. V was clipped by 0 bases and J by 5 bases, with 7 bases between them. CDR3 length equals 12 residues. Germline values: CDR1 DFQATT, CDR2 SNEGSKA (reference sequence).

The table lists this clonotype with many counts. The genes are TRBV6-5 and TRBJ1-6, with D uncertain. Trimming pared 0 bases from V and 5 bases from J, leaving 8 bases between. The CDR3 has 15 amino acids. Germline V lookup: CDR1 MNHEY, CDR2 SVGAGI. The CDR3 DNA sequence: TGTGCCAGCAGTTACTCGTCGCAGAATAATTCACCCCTCCACTTT. Its translation is CASSYSSQNNSPLHF.

This clonotype was seen only a few times. The chain is built from TRBV2 and TRBJ2-3; 9 positions match TRBD2. The CDR3 extends over 12 amino acids. J was trimmed by 5 bases and V by 11 bases; bases with no gene match: 5. CDR1 and CDR2 (germline): SNHLY, FYNNEI. This CDR3 reads CAAGTSRDTQYF. CDR3 DNA: TGTGCCGCCGGGACTAGCCGAGATACGCAGTATTTT.

This clonotype was counted only a few times. V gene TRBV5-1 combines with J gene TRBJ2-5, with D perhaps TRBD1 (6 bases). V was pared by 5 bases and J by 3 bases, with 14 bases between. The CDR3 runs 14 residues. Germline V lookup: CDR1 SGHRS, CDR2 YFSETQ. CDR3 bases: TGCGCCAGCAGAGAACCAACAGGGAAAGAGACCCAGTACTTC. As protein: CASREPTGKETQYF.

In this sample, this clonotype turned up a few times. This chain links TRBV7-9 with TRBJ1-1; 9 nucleotides line up with TRBD1. Germline CDR1 reads SEHNR; CDR2 reads FQNEAQ (reference sequence). The CDR3 has 15 residues. V dropped 5 bases and J dropped 5; count of bases not matched to a gene: 9. CDR3 DNA: TGTGCCAGCAGCACGGGACAGGGAGGGAGGACTGAAGCTTTCTTT. It is translated as CASSTGQGGRTEAFF.

This clonotype was counted ten times or more. The DNA for the CDR3 is TGTGCCAGCAGCTTAGCGCAACTAGCGGGGTTCAATGAGCAGTTCTTC. It encodes CASSLAQLAGFNEQFF. The chain employs TRBV7-2 and TRBJ2-1; 10 bases agree with TRBD2. Trimming removed 0 bases from V and 6 bases from J; junction bases left unmatched: 5. Germline CDR1 is SGHTA and CDR2 is FQGNSA. The CDR3 is 16 amino acids.

The V and J genes are TRBV20-1 and TRBJ1-2; 7 nucleotides line up with TRBD1. The germline CDR1 and CDR2 sequences are DFQATT and SNEGSKA (reference sequence). This CDR3 comprises 14 residues. Losses at the gene ends were 6 bases for V and 7 bases for J; bases not matched to a gene: 14. The CDR3 DNA follows: TGCAGTGCGCTGATCCAAGGGACAGACTTTGGCTACACCTTC. It specifies CSALIQGTDFGYTF.

V is TRBV6-2 or TRBV6-3 and J is TRBJ2-1, with D possibly TRBD1 on 5 matching bases. Germline CDR1 MNHEY, CDR2 SVGEGT. The V gene lost 4 bases and the J gene lost 7 bases, with 5 bases spanning the gap. This CDR3 comprises 11 residues. The CDR3 region has the DNA TGTGCCAGCAGTTCAGGGAATGAGCAGTTCTTC. This gives the protein CASSSGNEQFF.